What follows are 10 T cell receptor beta chains derived from one specimen sequenced in a study of Graves' ophthalmopathy and Graves' hyperthyroidism. Scientists amplified the TCR beta CDR3 regions from RNA transcripts. The library came from an HTBI-primed first-round RT-PCR and a second-round multiplex PCR. One entry per CDR3 protein results from TCRdb running MiXCR on the multiplex PCR reads. The data show about 500,000 distinct CDR3 sequences, 35% to 45% seen once. Source material: peripheral blood or thyroid tissue (not recorded which). These receptors came from an adult man with Graves' hyperthyroidism.

This clonotype was seen at least ten times. The CDR3 DNA reads as TGTGCCAGCAGTGAAGCGCTTCGGGGCGGAAACTATGGCTACACCTTC. Residues: CASSEALRGGNYGYTF. This rearrangement joins TRBV2 to TRBJ1-2, with D possibly matching TRBD1 (5 bases). Germline CDR1 is SNHLY and CDR2 is FYNNEI. The CDR3 has 16 residues. Trimming removed 0 bases from V and 2 bases from J, with 13 bases in between.

This sequence joins TRBV7-2 and TRBJ1-6, with a tentative D call TRBD1 (5 bases). This CDR3 is built from 14 residues. CDR1 is SGHTA and CDR2 is FQGNSA in the germline V gene. The ends were cut back, 0 bases at V and 11 bases at J, with 11 bases in the middle. The CDR3 nucleotides are TGTGCCAGCAGCTTAGCGTCAGGGAGGCCACCCCTCCACTTT. Its protein is CASSLASGRPPLHF.

This clonotype was seen once. This sequence joins TRBV15 and TRBJ2-7; 9 nucleotides align to TRBD2. After removal of 8 bases from V and 4 bases from J, the junction contained 6 bases not matched to a gene. The CDR3 runs 13 residues. Germline loops: CDR1 LNHNV, CDR2 YYDKDF (reference sequence). The CDR3 sequence is CATSSSGGYEQYF. CDR3 DNA: TGTGCCACCTCGTCCAGCGGGGGGTACGAGCAGTACTTC.

This clonotype was observed many times. This rearrangement joins TRBV14 to TRBJ1-5, with TRBD1 matching over 8 bases. CDR1 and CDR2 (germline): SGHDN, FVKESK. This CDR3 spans 16 amino acids. The trim removed 5 bases at V and 6 bases at J, leaving 12 bases unmatched. This CDR3 reads CASSSMDRVFSQPQHF. CDR3 DNA: TGTGCCAGCAGCTCGATGGACAGGGTGTTCTCTCAGCCCCAGCATTTT. The variable domain in full, completed from reference TRBV14 and TRBJ1-5, reads EAGVTQFPSHSVIEKGQTVTLRCDPISGHDNLYWYRRVMGKEIKFLLHFVKESKQDESGMPNNRFLAERTGGTYSTLKVQPAELEDSGVYFCASSSMDRVFSQPQHFGDGTRLSIL.

The chain couples TRBV29-1 to TRBJ1-2, with unresolved D. This CDR3 region has 11 residues. Germline V CDR1 and CDR2: SQVTM, ANQGSEA. The V and J ends lost 3 bases and 6 bases respectively, with 8 bases between them. CDR3 DNA sequence: TGCAGCGTTGAGCAGGCGCATGGCTACACCTTC. Translating it yields CSVEQAHGYTF.

The V gene is TRBV5-1, the J gene TRBJ2-2, with 9 bases identical to TRBD2. With 0 bases clipped from V and 4 bases from J, the junction kept 4 bases outside the gene matches. The CDR3 consists of 16 residues. Germline CDR1 is SGHRS and CDR2 is YFSETQ. The CDR3 reads CASSLAGTSITGELFF. The CDR3 nucleotides are TGCGCCAGCAGCTTGGCCGGGACTAGCATCACCGGGGAGCTGTTTTTT. Filled out from reference TRBV5-1 and TRBJ2-2, the complete variable domain reads KAGVTQTPRYLIKTRGQQVTLSCSPISGHRSVSWYQQTPGQGLQFLFEYFSETQRNKGNFPGRFSGRQFSNSRSEMNVSTLELGDSALYLCASSLAGTSITGELFFGEGSRLTVL.

The chain links TRBV24-1 to TRBJ2-1, with TRBD1 matching 12 bases. The CDR3 covers 17 residues. V shed 6 bases, J shed 5 bases, and the junction held 10 bases outside the gene matches. Germline values: CDR1 KGHDR, CDR2 SFDVKD. The CDR3 sequence: CATSPSPGQGADNEQFF. The CDR3 region has the DNA TGTGCCACCAGTCCTTCCCCGGGACAGGGGGCTGACAATGAGCAGTTCTTC.

This clonotype was seen only a few times. This chain connects TRBV20-1 to TRBJ2-7; 8 bases line up with TRBD2. The CDR3 extends over 14 amino acids. The germline gives CDR1 DFQATT, CDR2 SNEGSKA (reference sequence). V was pared by 1 base and J by 2 bases, with 4 bases of the junction left unmatched. DNA for the CDR3: TGCAGTGCTAGAGCGGGGCGGGGGGCCTACGAGCAGTACTTC. Residues: CSARAGRGAYEQYF.

This clonotype was picked up many times. This sequence joins TRBV7-2 and TRBJ1-1; D is unresolved. Germline V lookup: CDR1 SGHTA, CDR2 FQGNSA. The germline V and J ends were trimmed by 2 bases and 1 base, with 8 bases remaining between them. The length of the CDR3 is 14 residues. This CDR3 reads CASSLMATNTEAFF. In DNA form, the CDR3 reads TGTGCCAGCAGCTTAATGGCCACGAACACTGAAGCTTTCTTT.

J is TRBJ2-7 and V is TRBV25-1, with TRBD1 matching 8 bases. V dropped 6 bases and J dropped 5; count of bases not matched to a gene: 15. The CDR3 consists of 16 residues. CDR1 is MGHDK and CDR2 is SYGVNS in the germline V gene. This chain's CDR3 is CASSKIRDRRDHEQYF. The CDR3 DNA reads as TGTGCCAGCAGCAAAATCAGGGACAGGAGGGACCACGAGCAGTACTTC.